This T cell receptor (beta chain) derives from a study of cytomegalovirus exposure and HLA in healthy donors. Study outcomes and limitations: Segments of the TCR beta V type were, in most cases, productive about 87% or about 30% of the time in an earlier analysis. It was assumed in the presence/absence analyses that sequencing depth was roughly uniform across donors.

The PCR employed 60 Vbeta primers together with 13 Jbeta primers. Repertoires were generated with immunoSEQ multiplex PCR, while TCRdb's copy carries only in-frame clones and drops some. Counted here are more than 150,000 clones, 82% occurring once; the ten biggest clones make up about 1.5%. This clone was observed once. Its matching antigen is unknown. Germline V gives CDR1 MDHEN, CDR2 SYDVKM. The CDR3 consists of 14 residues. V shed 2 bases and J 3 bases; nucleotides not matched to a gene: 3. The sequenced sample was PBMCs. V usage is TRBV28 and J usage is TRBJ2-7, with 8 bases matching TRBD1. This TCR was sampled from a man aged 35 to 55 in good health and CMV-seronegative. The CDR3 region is CASSLLQGVYEQYF. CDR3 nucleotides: TGTGCCAGCAGTTTACTACAGGGGGTCTACGAGCAGTACTTC.